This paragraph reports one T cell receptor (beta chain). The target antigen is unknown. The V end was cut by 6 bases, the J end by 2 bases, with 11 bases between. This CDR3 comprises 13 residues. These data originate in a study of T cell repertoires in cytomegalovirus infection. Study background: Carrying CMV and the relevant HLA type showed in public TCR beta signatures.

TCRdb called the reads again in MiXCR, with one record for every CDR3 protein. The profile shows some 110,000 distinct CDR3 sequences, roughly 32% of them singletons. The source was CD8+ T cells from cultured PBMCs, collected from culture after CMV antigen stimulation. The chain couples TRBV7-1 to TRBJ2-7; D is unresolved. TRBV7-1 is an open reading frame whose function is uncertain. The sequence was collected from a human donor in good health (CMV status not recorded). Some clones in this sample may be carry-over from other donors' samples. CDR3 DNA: TGTGCCAGCAGTCCCAGGTCACCCTACGAGCAGTACTTC. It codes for CASSPRSPYEQYF.